This entry lists 27 T cell receptor beta chains sequenced from one sample in a study of T cell changes during pregnancy in multiple sclerosis. Some clones are missing from TCRdb's copy, which holds only in-frame ones; the method was immunoSEQ multiplex PCR. Of some 39,000 clones listed, 91% are singletons. The starting material was CD4+ T cells from peripheral blood mononuclear cells, obtained in the second trimester of pregnancy. The receptor set was obtained from a female donor in good health, enrolled as a control in a pregnancy study.

The rearrangement uses TRBV14 and TRBJ2-4; 7 bases map to TRBD1. CDR3 length equals 13 residues. The junction had 7 bases not matched to a gene; V was cut back by 5 bases and J by 9 bases. Germline CDR1 is SGHDN and CDR2 is FVKESK. The CDR3 reads CASSFVTGAIQYF. The DNA for the CDR3 is TGTGCCAGCAGCTTTGTTACAGGGGCCATTCAGTACTTC.

The chain uses TRBV6-1 and TRBJ2-3; the match to TRBD2 covers 9 bases. CDR1 is MNHNS and CDR2 is SASEGT in the germline V gene. This CDR3 is 15 amino acids long. Trimming took 9 bases from V and 0 from J; bases not matched to a gene: 7. The CDR3 coding sequence is TGTGCCAGTAGCGGGGGCCCCGCTAGCACAGATACGCAGTATTTT. Protein product: CASSGGPASTDTQYF.

The gene calls are TRBV5-1 and TRBJ2-3; 9 bases map to TRBD2. Per germline, CDR1 SGHRS and CDR2 YFSETQ. V trimming: 4 bases; J trimming: 0 bases; junction bases outside the gene matches: 15. CDR3 length: 19 amino acids. The CDR3 DNA reads as TGCGCCAGCAGCGGCGGAGGTAGCGGGGGCCCCCTGAGCACAGATACGCAGTATTTT. Translated: CASSGGGSGGPLSTDTQYF.

The chain has TRBV7-3 and TRBJ2-2; D possibly corresponds to TRBD2 (5 bases). Trimming shortened V by 6 bases and J by 4 bases, and 12 bases separated the two germline ends. The CDR3 extends over 14 amino acids. Per the germline V gene, CDR1 is SGHTA and CDR2 is FQGTGA. As DNA, the CDR3 is TGTGCCAGCAGTCCAGGCGGGCGCACCGGGGAGCTGTTTTTT. Protein: CASSPGGRTGELFF.

The chain links TRBV30 to TRBJ1-2; 7 bases are shared with TRBD1. The CDR3 has 14 residues. V lost 3 bases to trimming and J lost 3 bases; unmatched junction nucleotides: 7. The germline V gene has CDR1 GTSNPN and CDR2 SVGIG (reference sequence). CDR3 loop: CAWRIQGIYYGYTF. CDR3 DNA: TGTGCCTGGAGAATACAGGGGATATACTATGGCTACACCTTC.

The J gene is TRBJ2-2, the V gene TRBV4-1, with a weak D call TRBD2 (5 bases). CDR1 and CDR2 (germline): MGHRA, YSYEKL. The CDR3 contains 16 residues. V gave up 4 bases and J gave up 1 base, with 13 bases separating them. In nucleotides, the CDR3 is TGCGCCAGCAGCCCATTCGGTGGAGGGAACACCGGGGAGCTGTTTTTT. Translated, it gives CASSPFGGGNTGELFF.

The genes are TRBV6-1 and TRBJ1-1; TRBD1 might be the D (6 bases). Per germline, CDR1 MNHNS and CDR2 SASEGT. V gave up 6 bases and J gave up 4 bases, with 18 bases separating them. This CDR3 has 15 residues. Written as DNA, the CDR3 is TGTGCCAGCAGGGCGACAGGCCTCATAAGCACTGAAGCTTTCTTT. Protein sequence: CASRATGLISTEAFF.

The rearrangement links TRBV27 to TRBJ2-1, with 9 positions matching TRBD1. This CDR3 spans 14 amino acids. Germline values: CDR1 MNHEY, CDR2 SMNVEV (reference sequence). V shed 0 bases and J 12 bases; nucleotides not matched to a gene: 6. The CDR3 here is CASSLSRTGAGQFF. The CDR3 nucleotides are TGTGCCAGCAGTTTATCGAGGACAGGGGCTGGGCAGTTCTTC.

Only one count was recorded for this clone. Here the CDR3 reads CATNPGQSSGANVLTF. The CDR3 DNA reads as TGTGCCACCAACCCGGGACAGAGCTCTGGGGCCAACGTCCTGACTTTC. The genes are TRBV15 and TRBJ2-6, with 7 bases lining up with TRBD1. CDR1 is LNHNV and CDR2 is YYDKDF in the germline V gene (reference sequence). The CDR3 consists of 16 residues. J was trimmed by 0 bases and V by 7 bases; bases with no gene match: 6.

The J gene is TRBJ1-2, the V gene TRBV5-4; D perhaps matches TRBD1 (6 bases). Trimming removed 4 bases at V and 2 bases at J, with 9 bases between. The germline V gene encodes CDR1 SGHNT and CDR2 YYREEE (reference sequence). The CDR3 is made up of 13 amino acids. The CDR3 DNA follows: TGTGCCAGCAGCGAGGACAGAAACTATGGCTACACCTTC. It yields the protein CASSEDRNYGYTF.

The chain joins TRBV9 to TRBJ1-3; D remains unclear. Germline V gene sequence: CDR1 SGDLS, CDR2 YYNGEE. Trimming removed 3 bases at V and 0 bases at J, with 7 bases between. The CDR3 is 14 residues long. The CDR3 spells CASSAMASGNTIYF. CDR3 bases: TGTGCCAGCAGCGCCATGGCCTCTGGAAACACCATATATTTT.

The chain couples TRBV7-9 to TRBJ2-7; a weak D match, TRBD1 (5 bases). Germline-derived CDR1 and CDR2 are SEHNR and FQNEAQ (reference sequence). Trimming cost V 2 bases and J 0 bases, with 11 bases left between them. The CDR3 has 15 residues. CDR3 sequence (DNA): TGTGCCAGCAGCTTAACAGGTCTTATCTCCTACGAGCAGTACTTC. Its translation: CASSLTGLISYEQYF.

The chain has TRBV28 and TRBJ1-5; no reliable D call. The CDR3 loop spans 11 amino acids. V was clipped by 3 bases and J by 6 bases, with 3 bases between them. CDR1 and CDR2 (germline): MDHEN, SYDVKM. The CDR3 bases are TGTGCCAGCAGTTTGGCTCAGCCCCAGCATTTT. This sequence encodes CASSLAQPQHF.

This chain connects TRBV5-1 to TRBJ1-6; 9 bases agree with TRBD1. Germline V CDR1 and CDR2: SGHRS, YFSETQ. The CDR3 sequence is 18 residues long. The V segment lost 2 bases and the J segment 0 bases; nucleotides outside the gene matches: 6. This CDR3 is CASSFSGTGISYNSPLHF. The DNA for the CDR3 is TGCGCCAGCAGCTTTTCCGGGACAGGGATCTCCTATAATTCACCCCTCCACTTT.

The chain joins TRBV7-9 to TRBJ1-1; D unclear. From germline, CDR1 is SEHNR and CDR2 FQNEAQ (reference sequence). Trimming removed 3 bases at V and 5 bases at J, with 16 bases between. The CDR3 sequence is 15 residues long. The CDR3 DNA reads TGTGCCAGCAGCTTCGCCCGAGGGTTGGGAACTGAAGCTTTCTTT. Its protein product is CASSFARGLGTEAFF. Filled out from reference TRBV7-9 and TRBJ1-1, the complete variable domain reads DTGVSQNPRHKITKRGQNVTFRCDPISEHNRLYWYRQTLGQGPEFLTYFQNEAQLEKSRLLSDRFSAERPKGSFSTLEIQRTEQGDSAMYLCASSFARGLGTEAFFGQGTRLTVV.

V and J are TRBV7-2 and TRBJ1-1; the match to TRBD1 covers 8 bases. There are 15 residues in the CDR3. The V and J ends lost 0 bases and 8 bases, in that order; junction bases with no gene match: 8. Germline V CDR1 and CDR2: SGHTA, FQGNSA. In DNA form, the CDR3 reads TGTGCCAGCAGCTTAGCCCAGGGGGCGGCGCGGGAAGCTTTCTTT. It specifies CASSLAQGAAREAFF.

This chain links TRBV4-2 with TRBJ1-1; the match to TRBD1 covers 7 bases. Trimming cost V 1 base and J 10 bases; bases outside gene matches: 6. Looked up from germline, CDR1 is LGHNA and CDR2 is YNFKEQ. The CDR3 has 13 residues. CDR3 DNA sequence: TGTGCCAGCAGCCAAGCACAGGGGCGCGTAGCTTTCTTT. It yields the protein CASSQAQGRVAFF.

The V call is TRBV27, the J call TRBJ2-5; TRBD1 might be the D (6 bases). This CDR3 contains 13 residues. The ends were cut back, 2 bases at V and 5 bases at J, with 9 bases in the middle. Germline V lookup: CDR1 MNHEY, CDR2 SMNVEV (reference sequence). CDR3 in amino acids: CASSLRGTETQYF. The CDR3 DNA sequence: TGTGCCAGCAGTTTAAGGGGGACCGAGACCCAGTACTTC.

The chain links TRBV11-2 to TRBJ1-2; 7 bases line up with TRBD1. The germline gives CDR1 SGHAT, CDR2 FQNNGV. Losses at the gene ends were 5 bases for V and 3 bases for J; bases not matched to a gene: 6. This CDR3 has 14 residues. The CDR3 sequence: CASSRDRVDYGYTF. DNA of the CDR3: TGTGCCAGCAGCCGCGACAGGGTGGACTATGGCTACACCTTC.

This rearrangement joins TRBV10-3 to TRBJ1-1; D uncertain. Trimming removed 4 bases at V and 1 base at J, with 10 bases between. The germline CDR1 and CDR2 sequences are ENHRY and SYGVKD. This CDR3 is 14 amino acids long. CDR3 amino acids: CAISVANQNTEAFF. CDR3 DNA sequence: TGTGCCATCAGTGTGGCAAATCAGAACACTGAAGCTTTCTTT.

The V gene is TRBV29-1, the J gene TRBJ1-2, with TRBD1 identical over 10 bases. Losses at the gene ends were 2 bases for V and 8 bases for J; bases not matched to a gene: 5. The germline V gene encodes CDR1 SQVTM and CDR2 ANQGSEA. CDR3 size: 13 residues. The CDR3 DNA follows: TGCAGCGTTGAAAGGGGGGACAGGGGCGGCTACACCTTC. This codes for CSVERGDRGGYTF.

The chain carries TRBV28 and TRBJ1-2; tentative D call: TRBD1 (5 bases). Germline V CDR1 and CDR2: MDHEN, SYDVKM. V shed 7 bases and J shed 0 bases, with 15 bases lying between them. The CDR3 loop spans 15 amino acids. Here the CDR3 DNA reads TGTGCCAGCATCCTCGGAGGGGCAGCTAACTATGGCTACACCTTC. Its protein is CASILGGAANYGYTF.

V gene TRBV11-2 combines with J gene TRBJ2-7; 9 nucleotides agree with TRBD2. The ends lost 5 bases at V and 2 bases at J; junction bases unmatched: 7. This CDR3 spans 15 amino acids. Germline loops: CDR1 SGHAT, CDR2 FQNNGV. DNA of the CDR3: TGTGCCAGCAGCCAGGGACTAGCCAGAACCTACGAGCAGTACTTC. This encodes CASSQGLARTYEQYF.

The V gene is TRBV6-5, the J gene TRBJ1-4; 8 bases align to TRBD1. Per the germline V gene, CDR1 is MNHEY and CDR2 is SVGAGI. The CDR3 loop spans 15 amino acids. The J segment lost 3 bases and the V segment lost 5 bases, leaving 5 bases of the junction unmatched. The CDR3 loop reads CASSTLQGANEKLFF. The CDR3 DNA reads TGTGCCAGCAGTACTCTACAGGGGGCTAATGAAAAACTGTTTTTT.

The chain uses TRBV19 and TRBJ2-2, with TRBD2 identical over 10 bases. Per germline, CDR1 LNHDA and CDR2 SQIVND (reference sequence). V lost 3 bases, J lost 4 bases, and 8 bases stayed unmatched. This CDR3 is 17 amino acids long. CDR3 sequence: CASSMLAGVTTTGELFF. The CDR3 DNA is TGTGCCAGTAGTATGCTAGCGGGGGTGACAACCACCGGGGAGCTGTTTTTT.

The rearrangement joins TRBV5-6 to TRBJ1-4, with a possible D match to TRBD1 (6 bases). The CDR3 totals 16 residues. Germline loops: CDR1 SGHDT, CDR2 YYEEEE. Trimming pared 2 bases from V and 3 bases from J, leaving 14 bases between. In DNA form, the CDR3 reads TGTGCCAGCAGCTTCCAGGGGTCGGCGGCTAATGAAAAACTGTTTTTT. Its protein is CASSFQGSAANEKLFF.

This chain links TRBV2 with TRBJ2-5, with D perhaps TRBD2 (7 bases). This CDR3 contains 15 residues. Per the germline V gene, CDR1 is SNHLY and CDR2 is FYNNEI. V lost 4 bases and J lost 5, with 17 bases in between. The CDR3, as DNA: TGTGCCAGCAGTGGGGGCGGCGGGGGCGGGGAGACCCAGTACTTC. Translated, it gives CASSGGGGGGETQYF.